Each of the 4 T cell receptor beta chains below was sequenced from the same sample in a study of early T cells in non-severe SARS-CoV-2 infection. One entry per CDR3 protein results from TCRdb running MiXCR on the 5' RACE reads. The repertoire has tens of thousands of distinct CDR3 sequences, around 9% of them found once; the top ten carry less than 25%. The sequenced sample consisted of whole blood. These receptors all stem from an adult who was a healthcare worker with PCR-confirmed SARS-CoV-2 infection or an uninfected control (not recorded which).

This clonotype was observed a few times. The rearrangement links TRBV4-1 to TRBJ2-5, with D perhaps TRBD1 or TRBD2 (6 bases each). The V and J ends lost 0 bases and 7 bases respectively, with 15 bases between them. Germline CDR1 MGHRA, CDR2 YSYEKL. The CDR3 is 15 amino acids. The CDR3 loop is CASSQDRGPVGTQYF. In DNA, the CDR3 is TGCGCCAGCAGCCAAGATCGGGGGCCGGTAGGGACCCAGTACTTC.

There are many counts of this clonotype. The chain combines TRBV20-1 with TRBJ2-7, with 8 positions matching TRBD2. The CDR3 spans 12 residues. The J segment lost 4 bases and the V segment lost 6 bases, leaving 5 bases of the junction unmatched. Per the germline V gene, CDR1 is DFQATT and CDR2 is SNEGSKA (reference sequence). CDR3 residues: CSATAGGYEQYF. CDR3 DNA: TGCAGTGCAACTGCGGGGGGTTACGAGCAGTACTTC.

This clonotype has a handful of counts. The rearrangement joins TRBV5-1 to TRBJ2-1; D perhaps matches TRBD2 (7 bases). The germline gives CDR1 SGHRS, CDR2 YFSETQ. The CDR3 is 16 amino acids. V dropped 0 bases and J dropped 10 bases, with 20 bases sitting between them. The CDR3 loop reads CASSLEARTPGGEQFF. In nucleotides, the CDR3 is TGCGCCAGCAGCTTGGAGGCCCGGACTCCGGGGGGCGAGCAGTTCTTC.

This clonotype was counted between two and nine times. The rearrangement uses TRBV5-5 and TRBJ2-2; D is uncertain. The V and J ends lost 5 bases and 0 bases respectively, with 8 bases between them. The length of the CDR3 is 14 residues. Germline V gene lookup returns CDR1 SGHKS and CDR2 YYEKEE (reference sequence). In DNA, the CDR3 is TGTGCCAGCAGATCTGGGGCGAACACCGGGGAGCTGTTTTTT. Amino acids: CASRSGANTGELFF.